These 30 T cell receptor beta chains originate from one sample sequenced in a study of control samples from healthy donors and cancer patients. Measured with immunoSEQ multiplex PCR; TCRdb has only the in-frame clones, and not every one. The table includes about 130,000 clones, roughly 94% detected once. The source material was PBMCs. The source of these receptors is a man aged 55-75 years with colorectal cancer.

The CDR3 spells CAPRGQLFNYGYTF. DNA of the CDR3: TGCGCCCCCCGGGGACAGCTGTTTAACTATGGCTACACCTTC. V and J are TRBV10-1 and TRBJ1-2; 7 bases are a match to TRBD1. The CDR3 spans 14 residues. Germline loops: CDR1 WNHNN, CDR2 SYGVQD (reference sequence). The junction had 10 bases not matched to a gene; V was cut back by 11 bases and J by 1 base.

The V and J genes are TRBV30 and TRBJ2-5, with TRBD1 matching over 7 bases. This CDR3 has 13 amino acids. Germline V CDR1 and CDR2: GTSNPN, SVGIG (reference sequence). The V gene end was trimmed by 1 base and the J gene end by 4 bases; junction bases not matched to a gene: 3. The chain's CDR3 is CAWSGQGPETQYF. The CDR3 DNA follows: TGTGCCTGGAGTGGACAGGGACCAGAGACCCAGTACTTC.

The chain combines TRBV11-2 with TRBJ1-1; no definite D call. This CDR3 contains 16 residues. Germline V lookup: CDR1 SGHAT, CDR2 FQNNGV. V lost 0 bases, J lost 0 bases, and 11 bases lay in between. As DNA, the CDR3 is TGTGCCAGCAGCTTAGAGGTAGGGATTATGAACACTGAAGCTTTCTTT. This translates into CASSLEVGIMNTEAFF.

V usage is TRBV5-6 and J usage is TRBJ1-1, with unresolved D. The length of the CDR3 is 17 residues. Germline V gene sequence: CDR1 SGHDT, CDR2 YYEEEE. The V and J ends lost 4 bases and 0 bases respectively, with 19 bases between them. The CDR3 bases are TGTGCCAGCAGCCGGTCGACGACCAGACTAATGAACACTGAAGCTTTCTTT. Encoded protein: CASSRSTTRLMNTEAFF.

This rearrangement joins TRBV6-5 to TRBJ2-5; perhaps TRBD1 as D (6 bases). The germline gives CDR1 MNHEY, CDR2 SVGAGI. Trimming removed 8 bases from V and 5 bases from J, with 18 bases in between. The CDR3 runs to 14 residues. CDR3 region: CASLTGLPKETQYF. Here the CDR3 DNA reads TGTGCCAGCCTTACAGGGTTACCTAAGGAGACCCAGTACTTC.

V usage is TRBV7-2 and J usage is TRBJ1-2; D call uncertain. V gave up 4 bases and J gave up 4 bases, with 4 bases separating them. Germline V gene lookup returns CDR1 SGHTA and CDR2 FQGNSA. The length of the CDR3 is 11 residues. The CDR3 sequence: CASSSIYGYTF. CDR3 bases: TGTGCCAGCAGCTCCATCTATGGCTACACCTTC.

The chain links TRBV28 to TRBJ2-5; 8 nucleotides line up with TRBD2. The ends lost 3 bases at V and 1 base at J; junction bases unmatched: 4. The CDR3 has 15 residues. Germline values: CDR1 MDHEN, CDR2 SYDVKM. CDR3 residues: CASSFSGGGQETQYF. The CDR3 coding sequence is TGTGCCAGCAGTTTTTCCGGGGGGGGCCAAGAGACCCAGTACTTC.

The rearrangement links TRBV27 to TRBJ1-2, with D maybe TRBD1 (6 bases). The length of the CDR3 is 14 residues. Trimming stripped 3 bases from V and 5 bases from J, with 13 bases between. Germline CDR1 MNHEY, CDR2 SMNVEV (reference sequence). Here the CDR3 DNA reads TGTGCCAGCAGTTTCCAGGGGACCCCATATGGCTACACCTTC. It yields the protein CASSFQGTPYGYTF.

The rearrangement links TRBV9 to TRBJ2-2; D perhaps matches TRBD2 (5 bases). Looked up from germline, CDR1 is SGDLS and CDR2 is YYNGEE. Between the trimmed V and J ends, which lost 4 bases and 1 base, there was a span of 8 bases. The CDR3 is 14 residues long. The CDR3 coding sequence is TGTGCCAGCAGCCCGGGGAGGAACACCGGGGAGCTGTTTTTT. This gives the protein CASSPGRNTGELFF. The variable domain in full, completed from reference TRBV9 and TRBJ2-2, reads DSGVTQTPKHLITATGQRVTLRCSPRSGDLSVYWYQQSLDQGLQFLIQYYNGEERAKGNILERFSAQQFPDLHSELNLSSLELGDSALYFCASSPGRNTGELFFGEGSRLTVL.

CDR3 region: CASSVGQSSSYEQYF. Written as DNA, the CDR3 is TGTGCCAGCAGCGTCGGGCAGTCAAGCTCCTACGAGCAGTACTTC. J is TRBJ2-7 and V is TRBV9; D is uncertain. Trimming stripped 2 bases from V and 0 bases from J, with 12 bases between. CDR3 size: 15 residues. Looked up from germline, CDR1 is SGDLS and CDR2 is YYNGEE.

J is TRBJ1-5 and V is TRBV11-3; D may be TRBD1 (5 bases). Trimming pared 4 bases from V and 7 bases from J, leaving 8 bases between. Germline V gene data show CDR1 as SGHNT and CDR2 as YENEEA. The CDR3 contains 12 residues. The CDR3 DNA is TGTGCCAGCAGCTCCCAGGGCCAGCCCCAGCATTTT. Amino acids: CASSSQGQPQHF.

This rearrangement joins TRBV11-2 to TRBJ2-5, with unresolved D. The ends were cut back, 3 bases at V and 5 bases at J, with 7 bases in the middle. In germline, CDR1 is SGHAT, CDR2 FQNNGV. CDR3 length: 12 residues. Here the CDR3 DNA reads TGTGCCAGCAGCTTGATCACGGAGACCCAGTACTTC. Its translation: CASSLITETQYF.

The chain has TRBV5-1 and TRBJ1-5, with 9 bases lining up with TRBD1. Germline CDR1 is SGHRS and CDR2 is YFSETQ. The V gene end was trimmed by 4 bases and the J gene end by 3 bases; junction bases not matched to a gene: 5. This CDR3 region has 15 residues. For the CDR3, the DNA is TGCGCCAGCAGCGCCGGGACAGGGCCCAATCAGCCCCAGCATTTT. It codes for CASSAGTGPNQPQHF.

In this sample, this clone turned up once. The chain uses TRBV2 and TRBJ1-6; tentatively, D is TRBD1 (6 bases). Germline V gene sequence: CDR1 SNHLY, CDR2 FYNNEI. The CDR3 is 16 residues long. The germline V and J ends were trimmed by 5 bases and 0 bases, with 11 bases remaining between them. CDR3 loop: CASSRDTSSYNSPLHF. The CDR3 DNA reads TGTGCCAGCAGTCGGGACACAAGCTCCTATAATTCACCCCTCCACTTT.

The chain links TRBV19 to TRBJ2-7; 7 bases align to TRBD2. CDR1 and CDR2 from the germline V gene are LNHDA and SQIVND (reference sequence). The CDR3 is 16 amino acids. V dropped 6 bases and J dropped 4; count of bases not matched to a gene: 15. CDR3 DNA sequence: TGTGCCAGTAGCGTCCCCGGGACGGGGGGTCGGTACGAGCAGTACTTC. Encoded protein: CASSVPGTGGRYEQYF.

The chain couples TRBV28 to TRBJ1-5; D gene uncertain. The V end lost 3 bases, the J end lost 3 bases, and 0 bases lay between the germline ends. The CDR3 runs to 11 residues. Germline lookup yields CDR1 MDHEN and CDR2 SYDVKM. The CDR3 is CASSFNQPQHF. For the CDR3, the DNA is TGTGCCAGCAGTTTCAATCAGCCCCAGCATTTT.

This chain joins TRBV4-1 and TRBJ2-1; no clear D. V lost 1 base, J lost 6 bases, and 16 bases lay in between. This CDR3 comprises 16 residues. CDR1 is MGHRA, CDR2 YSYEKL, per germline. The CDR3 bases are TGCGCCAGCAGCCAAGTCCTTTTTTTAGGGTCCAATGAGCAGTTCTTC. It specifies CASSQVLFLGSNEQFF.

This sequence joins TRBV6-6 and TRBJ1-5, with TRBD1 matching over 9 bases. CDR1 MNHNY and CDR2 SVGAGI come from the germline V gene (reference sequence). Trimming took 5 bases from V and 2 from J; bases not matched to a gene: 7. The CDR3 totals 16 residues. The CDR3 is CASSQQGAQGNQPQHF. CDR3 coding DNA: TGTGCCAGCAGTCAACAGGGGGCACAAGGCAATCAGCCCCAGCATTTT.

The chain is built from TRBV18 and TRBJ1-2; 8 positions agree with TRBD1. J was trimmed by 8 bases and V by 2 bases; bases with no gene match: 7. The CDR3 length is 14 residues. Germline assignment: CDR1 KGHSH and CDR2 LQKENI. The CDR3: CASSPKDREYGYTF. CDR3 DNA sequence: TGTGCCAGCTCACCAAAGGACAGGGAATACGGCTACACCTTC.

In this sample, this clone turned up once. The chain uses TRBV9 and TRBJ1-3; D perhaps matches TRBD1 (6 bases). The length of the CDR3 is 17 residues. Trimming pared 4 bases from V and 0 bases from J, leaving 17 bases between. The germline V gene has CDR1 SGDLS and CDR2 YYNGEE. CDR3 in amino acids: CASSPRGGQTSGNTIYF. The DNA for the CDR3 is TGTGCCAGCAGCCCGCGAGGTGGACAGACCTCTGGAAACACCATATATTTT.

V and J are TRBV28 and TRBJ2-5, with D possibly being TRBD1 (5 bases). This CDR3 comprises 16 residues. V gave up 4 bases and J gave up 3 bases, with 18 bases separating them. Germline loops: CDR1 MDHEN, CDR2 SYDVKM. In DNA, the CDR3 is TGTGCCAGCAGTTCCCCCTCAGCGACAGACAAAGAGACCCAGTACTTC. Amino acid sequence: CASSSPSATDKETQYF.

In its sample, this clone was seen a few times. The V gene is TRBV12-3 or TRBV12-4, the J gene TRBJ2-7; D is possibly TRBD1 (6 bases). The CDR3 runs to 13 residues. The V gene lost 3 bases and the J gene lost 4 bases, with 10 bases spanning the gap. The CDR3 bases are TGTGCCAGCAGTTTCGGACAGTTTTACGAGCAGTACTTC. Protein product: CASSFGQFYEQYF.

J is TRBJ2-1 and V is TRBV19; D is possibly TRBD2 (6 bases). The germline V and J ends were trimmed by 1 base and 0 bases, with 7 bases remaining between them. The length of the CDR3 is 15 residues. Germline V lookup: CDR1 LNHDA, CDR2 SQIVND (reference sequence). The CDR3 region is CASSIAGDSYNEQFF. The DNA for the CDR3 is TGTGCCAGTAGTATAGCGGGGGACTCCTACAATGAGCAGTTCTTC.

The V call is TRBV2, the J call TRBJ1-3; D perhaps matches TRBD1 (6 bases). The CDR3 has 15 residues. CDR1 is SNHLY and CDR2 is FYNNEI in the germline V gene. V lost 4 bases to trimming and J lost 0 bases, with 10 bases between them. The CDR3 region is CASSATGPSGNTIYF. The CDR3 nucleotides read TGTGCCAGCAGTGCGACAGGACCCTCTGGAAACACCATATATTTT.

The chain joins TRBV5-4 to TRBJ1-1; possible D gene TRBD1, 5 bases. Looked up from germline, CDR1 is SGHNT and CDR2 is YYREEE (reference sequence). The V gene lost 3 bases and the J gene lost 5 bases, with 14 bases spanning the gap. This CDR3 comprises 14 residues. CDR3 bases: TGTGCCAGCAGCTCGCCACAGGCGGGGACTGAAGCTTTCTTT. This sequence encodes CASSSPQAGTEAFF.

This chain links TRBV21-1 with TRBJ2-7; the table assigns TRBD1, which was not confirmed against the DNA. TRBV21-1 is tagged as a pseudogene. The CDR3 has 13 residues. The CDR3 DNA is TGTGCCAGCAGCAAATCCCCGCAGGGCGAGCAGTACTTC. It encodes CASSKSPQGEQYF.

The gene calls are TRBV10-2 and TRBJ1-2, with TRBD1 identical over 7 bases. The V gene's germline CDR1 is WSHSY and CDR2 SAAADI. The CDR3 has 14 amino acids. The V gene end was trimmed by 3 bases and the J gene end by 2 bases; junction bases not matched to a gene: 3. The CDR3: CASSDTGANYGYTF. The CDR3 region has the DNA TGCGCCAGCAGTGATACAGGGGCAAACTATGGCTACACCTTC.

The chain carries TRBV4-2 and TRBJ2-5, with D perhaps matching TRBD2 (6 bases). From germline, CDR1 is LGHNA and CDR2 YNFKEQ. V lost 1 base and J 1 base, leaving 10 bases between the germline ends. The CDR3 sequence is 15 residues long. In nucleotides, the CDR3 is TGTGCCAGCAGCCAAGGGAATAGCGGCCAAGAGACCCAGTACTTC. Translated, it gives CASSQGNSGQETQYF.

The chain has TRBV6-1 and TRBJ2-6; tentatively, D is TRBD1 or TRBD2 (7 bases each). CDR1 MNHNS and CDR2 SASEGT come from the germline V gene. V gave up 2 bases and J gave up 3 bases, with 17 bases separating them. The CDR3 sequence is 18 residues long. The CDR3 reads CASSEHRPRGGGANVLTF. CDR3 nucleotide sequence: TGTGCCAGCAGTGAACACAGGCCCAGGGGGGGTGGGGCCAACGTCCTGACTTTC.

The chain recombines TRBV19 with TRBJ2-2, with 9 bases aligning to TRBD1. The CDR3 is 15 amino acids. From germline, CDR1 is LNHDA and CDR2 SQIVND (reference sequence). Trimming removed 6 bases from V and 4 bases from J; junction bases left unmatched: 6. The CDR3 DNA follows: TGTGCCAGTAGACGACAGGGGGAGGGCACCGGGGAGCTGTTTTTT. It specifies CASRRQGEGTGELFF.